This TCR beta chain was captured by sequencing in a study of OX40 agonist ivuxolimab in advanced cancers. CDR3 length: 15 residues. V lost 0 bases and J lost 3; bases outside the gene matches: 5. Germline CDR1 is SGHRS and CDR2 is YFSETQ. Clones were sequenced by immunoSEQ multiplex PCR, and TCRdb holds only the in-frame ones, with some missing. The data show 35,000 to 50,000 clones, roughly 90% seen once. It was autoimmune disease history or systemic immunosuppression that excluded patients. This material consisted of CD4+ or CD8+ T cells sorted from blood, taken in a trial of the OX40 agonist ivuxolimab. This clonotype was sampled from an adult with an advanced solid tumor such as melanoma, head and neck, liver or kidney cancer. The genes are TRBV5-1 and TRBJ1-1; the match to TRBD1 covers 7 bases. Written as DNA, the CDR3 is TGCGCCAGCAGCTTGGCCACACAGGGGTACACTGAAGCTTTCTTT. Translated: CASSLATQGYTEAFF.